These T cell receptor beta chains were read from a single sample in a study of blood T cells in healthy people across ages. TCRdb passed the 5' RACE reads through MiXCR, listing each CDR3 protein once. In the table there are about 780,000 distinct CDR3 sequences, about 42% of which are singletons. Sequencing was performed on blood. The receptors here all came from an elderly man in good health. Each CDR3 is given with its conserved first and last residue. The order of the fields is D gene, clone size, V gene, J gene, CDR3 DNA, CDR3 protein. A D gene is named only where the DNA matches it firmly. Where a row states a size, it is once, few, many or the class of an expanded clone; other rows omit it.

d_gene: TRBD2
abundance: few
v_gene: TRBV11-2
j_gene: TRBJ2-3
CDR3nt: TGTGCCAGCAGCCTCAGCGGGAGGGCCTTAGATACGCAGTATTTT
CDR3aa: CASSLSGRALDTQYF

d_gene: TRBD2
abundance: few
v_gene: TRBV5-1
j_gene: TRBJ2-2
CDR3nt: TGCGCCAGCAGCTTGGGACTAGCGGGAACCACCGGGGAGCTGTTTTTT
CDR3aa: CASSLGLAGTTGELFF

d_gene: TRBD1
abundance: NA
v_gene: TRBV12-3/TRBV12-4
j_gene: TRBJ2-3
CDR3nt: TGTGCCAGCAGTTTTGGGGGACAGAGGACAGATACGCAGTATTTT
CDR3aa: CASSFGGQRTDTQYF

d_gene: NA
abundance: NA
v_gene: TRBV15
j_gene: TRBJ2-7
CDR3nt: TGTGCCACCAGCAGAGAGGGTCCCGGTCACGAGCAGTACTTC
CDR3aa: CATSREGPGHEQYF

d_gene: NA
abundance: many
v_gene: TRBV18
j_gene: TRBJ2-7
CDR3nt: TGTGCCAGCAGCCCGGGACGGACCTACGAGCAGTACTTC
CDR3aa: CASSPGRTYEQYF

d_gene: NA
abundance: NA
v_gene: TRBV7-2
j_gene: TRBJ1-1
CDR3nt: TGTGCCAGCAGCCCCGGGACGTGGACTGAAGCTTTCTTT
CDR3aa: CASSPGTWTEAFF

d_gene: NA
abundance: NA
v_gene: TRBV20-1
j_gene: TRBJ2-7
CDR3nt: TGCAGTGCTAGAGTTTACGGGACGCTAGACTACGAGCAGTACTTC
CDR3aa: CSARVYGTLDYEQYF

d_gene: NA
abundance: few
v_gene: TRBV21-1
j_gene: TRBJ2-1
CDR3nt: TGTGCCAGCAGCAAGACCACGCCGGGGCAGAGCTCCTACAATGAGCAGTTCTTC
CDR3aa: CASSKTTPGQSSYNEQFF

d_gene: NA
abundance: few
v_gene: TRBV20-1
j_gene: TRBJ1-2
CDR3nt: TGCAGTGCTAGGGCAGGAGGTATTAGCTATGGCTACACCTTC
CDR3aa: CSARAGGISYGYTF

d_gene: NA
abundance: few
v_gene: TRBV30
j_gene: TRBJ2-1
CDR3nt: TGTGCCTGTACTCCGGGCCGTTACAATGAGCAGTTCTTC
CDR3aa: CACTPGRYNEQFF

d_gene: NA
abundance: NA
v_gene: TRBV20-1
j_gene: TRBJ2-4
CDR3nt: TGCAGTGCTAGAGATTCTGCCAGATTAGCCAAAAACATTCAGTACTTC
CDR3aa: CSARDSARLAKNIQYF

d_gene: TRBD1
abundance: NA
v_gene: TRBV27
j_gene: TRBJ1-2
CDR3nt: TGTGCCAGCAGGGGGGGGGGACAGTATTATGGCTACACCTTC
CDR3aa: CASRGGGQYYGYTF

d_gene: TRBD1
abundance: many
v_gene: TRBV29-1
j_gene: TRBJ2-5
CDR3nt: TGCAGCGTTGAAGGGGGACAGCCGGGGGAGACCCAGTACTTC
CDR3aa: CSVEGGQPGETQYF

d_gene: TRBD2
abundance: NA
v_gene: TRBV4-2
j_gene: TRBJ2-1
CDR3nt: TGTGCCAGCGGCCAAGAGGTGATAGCGGGGTACAATGAGCAGTTCTTC
CDR3aa: CASGQEVIAGYNEQFF

d_gene: NA
abundance: NA
v_gene: TRBV2
j_gene: TRBJ1-6
CDR3nt: TGTGCCGGTTCAAGGGAGACATCCGTTGGGTCACCCCTCCACTTT
CDR3aa: CAGSRETSVGSPLHF

d_gene: NA
abundance: NA
v_gene: TRBV29-1
j_gene: TRBJ2-1
CDR3nt: TGCAGCGTTCGAGGGGGAGTAGGGTCTGAGCAGTTCTTC
CDR3aa: CSVRGGVGSEQFF

d_gene: TRBD1
abundance: NA
v_gene: TRBV9
j_gene: TRBJ2-3
CDR3nt: TGTGCCAGCAGCGTAGCCGGAGAGGGGGCAGCGCAGTATTTT
CDR3aa: CASSVAGEGAAQYF

d_gene: TRBD1
abundance: few
v_gene: TRBV12-3/TRBV12-4
j_gene: TRBJ1-1
CDR3nt: TGTGCCAGCAGCCTGGGACAGGGTGAGACTGAAGCTTTCTTT
CDR3aa: CASSLGQGETEAFF

d_gene: TRBD1
abundance: NA
v_gene: TRBV29-1
j_gene: TRBJ2-1
CDR3nt: TGCAGCGCCAACGGACAGGGGACCATAGCCGAGCAGTTCTTC
CDR3aa: CSANGQGTIAEQFF

d_gene: TRBD2
abundance: few
v_gene: TRBV20-1
j_gene: TRBJ2-7
CDR3nt: TGCAGTGCTAGAGTTACTAGCGTACACTACGAGCAGTACTTC
CDR3aa: CSARVTSVHYEQYF

d_gene: TRBD1
abundance: once
v_gene: TRBV27
j_gene: TRBJ2-3
CDR3nt: TGTGCCAGCAGTTTATCGCGACGAGGGACAGGGGGAACAGATACGCAGTATTTT
CDR3aa: CASSLSRRGTGGTDTQYF

d_gene: TRBD1
abundance: many
v_gene: TRBV20-1
j_gene: TRBJ2-7
CDR3nt: TGCAGTGCTAGAGAGGACAGGGTATCGGACGAGCAGTACTTC
CDR3aa: CSAREDRVSDEQYF

d_gene: TRBD2
abundance: few
v_gene: TRBV10-3
j_gene: TRBJ2-7
CDR3nt: TGTGCCATCAGTGAGAGTTACACTAGCGGGAGCTACGAGCAGTACTTC
CDR3aa: CAISESYTSGSYEQYF

d_gene: NA
abundance: NA
v_gene: TRBV20-1
j_gene: TRBJ2-7
CDR3nt: TGCAGTGCCGCCTCAGGACGGGAGTACAATGGGCAGTACTTC
CDR3aa: CSAASGREYNGQYF